A selection of T cell receptor beta chains follows, all from one sample in a study of early T cells in non-severe SARS-CoV-2 infection. TCRdb redid the calling of the 5' RACE reads with MiXCR, one entry per CDR3 protein. The top ten clones hold approximately 5.9% of a sample with some 50,000 distinct CDR3 sequences, 3.5% to 5% of them seen once. The material sequenced was whole blood. Source of these receptors: an adult who was a healthcare worker with PCR-confirmed SARS-CoV-2 infection or an uninfected control (not recorded which). CDR3s include the opening cysteine and the closing phenylalanine or tryptophan. Each record gives: J gene, V gene, CDR3 protein.

TRBJ1-1 TRBV10-2 CASSGSGSVNTEAFF
TRBJ2-7 TRBV6-1 CASTPPTSGYYEQYF
TRBJ2-2 TRBV7-9 CASSLTGPTSGTNTGELFF
TRBJ2-2 TRBV20-1 CSARYESTGELFF
TRBJ2-5 TRBV20-1 CSASFRGQTQYF
TRBJ1-1 TRBV3-1 CASSQDRDTEAFF
TRBJ1-2 TRBV3-1 CASSQGTGYYGYTF
TRBJ1-3 TRBV7-9 CASSPPEDTIYF
TRBJ2-3 TRBV13 CASSLDGSTDTQYF
TRBJ2-1 TRBV28 CASSFQGSSYNEQFF
TRBJ1-1 TRBV20-1 CSASPNLNTEAFF
TRBJ2-1 TRBV7-6 CASTNLAGRSYNEQFF